This T cell receptor (beta chain) was identified in a study of blood T cell repertoires in COVID-19. Study information: Acute and convalescent COVID-19 specimens originated in the United States, Italy and Spain. T cells, B-cell-depleted T cells, or PBMCs supplied cDNA or gDNA.

Original processing notes: Nucleated cell number was recorded as an estimate derived from reference gene primer amplification. Method: immunoSEQ multiplex PCR; TCRdb's copy keeps in-frame clones and lacks some. V, J and clone size are taken as reported in that table, and D and trimming were inferred from the DNA itself. The table has over 70,000 clones, 90% seen once. The CDR3 is 15 residues long. From germline, CDR1 is LNHNV and CDR2 YYDKDF (reference sequence). Trimming at V came to 3 bases and at J to 4 bases, leaving 6 bases not matched to a gene. The receptor was derived from a woman of 80 years or more with active or convalescent COVID-19. J is TRBJ2-1 and V is TRBV15; 7 positions match TRBD1. The sequenced sample consisted of peripheral blood. The CDR3 sequence is CATSRIETGYNEQFF. The CDR3 DNA follows: TGTGCCACCAGCAGGATTGAGACAGGGTACAATGAGCAGTTCTTC.